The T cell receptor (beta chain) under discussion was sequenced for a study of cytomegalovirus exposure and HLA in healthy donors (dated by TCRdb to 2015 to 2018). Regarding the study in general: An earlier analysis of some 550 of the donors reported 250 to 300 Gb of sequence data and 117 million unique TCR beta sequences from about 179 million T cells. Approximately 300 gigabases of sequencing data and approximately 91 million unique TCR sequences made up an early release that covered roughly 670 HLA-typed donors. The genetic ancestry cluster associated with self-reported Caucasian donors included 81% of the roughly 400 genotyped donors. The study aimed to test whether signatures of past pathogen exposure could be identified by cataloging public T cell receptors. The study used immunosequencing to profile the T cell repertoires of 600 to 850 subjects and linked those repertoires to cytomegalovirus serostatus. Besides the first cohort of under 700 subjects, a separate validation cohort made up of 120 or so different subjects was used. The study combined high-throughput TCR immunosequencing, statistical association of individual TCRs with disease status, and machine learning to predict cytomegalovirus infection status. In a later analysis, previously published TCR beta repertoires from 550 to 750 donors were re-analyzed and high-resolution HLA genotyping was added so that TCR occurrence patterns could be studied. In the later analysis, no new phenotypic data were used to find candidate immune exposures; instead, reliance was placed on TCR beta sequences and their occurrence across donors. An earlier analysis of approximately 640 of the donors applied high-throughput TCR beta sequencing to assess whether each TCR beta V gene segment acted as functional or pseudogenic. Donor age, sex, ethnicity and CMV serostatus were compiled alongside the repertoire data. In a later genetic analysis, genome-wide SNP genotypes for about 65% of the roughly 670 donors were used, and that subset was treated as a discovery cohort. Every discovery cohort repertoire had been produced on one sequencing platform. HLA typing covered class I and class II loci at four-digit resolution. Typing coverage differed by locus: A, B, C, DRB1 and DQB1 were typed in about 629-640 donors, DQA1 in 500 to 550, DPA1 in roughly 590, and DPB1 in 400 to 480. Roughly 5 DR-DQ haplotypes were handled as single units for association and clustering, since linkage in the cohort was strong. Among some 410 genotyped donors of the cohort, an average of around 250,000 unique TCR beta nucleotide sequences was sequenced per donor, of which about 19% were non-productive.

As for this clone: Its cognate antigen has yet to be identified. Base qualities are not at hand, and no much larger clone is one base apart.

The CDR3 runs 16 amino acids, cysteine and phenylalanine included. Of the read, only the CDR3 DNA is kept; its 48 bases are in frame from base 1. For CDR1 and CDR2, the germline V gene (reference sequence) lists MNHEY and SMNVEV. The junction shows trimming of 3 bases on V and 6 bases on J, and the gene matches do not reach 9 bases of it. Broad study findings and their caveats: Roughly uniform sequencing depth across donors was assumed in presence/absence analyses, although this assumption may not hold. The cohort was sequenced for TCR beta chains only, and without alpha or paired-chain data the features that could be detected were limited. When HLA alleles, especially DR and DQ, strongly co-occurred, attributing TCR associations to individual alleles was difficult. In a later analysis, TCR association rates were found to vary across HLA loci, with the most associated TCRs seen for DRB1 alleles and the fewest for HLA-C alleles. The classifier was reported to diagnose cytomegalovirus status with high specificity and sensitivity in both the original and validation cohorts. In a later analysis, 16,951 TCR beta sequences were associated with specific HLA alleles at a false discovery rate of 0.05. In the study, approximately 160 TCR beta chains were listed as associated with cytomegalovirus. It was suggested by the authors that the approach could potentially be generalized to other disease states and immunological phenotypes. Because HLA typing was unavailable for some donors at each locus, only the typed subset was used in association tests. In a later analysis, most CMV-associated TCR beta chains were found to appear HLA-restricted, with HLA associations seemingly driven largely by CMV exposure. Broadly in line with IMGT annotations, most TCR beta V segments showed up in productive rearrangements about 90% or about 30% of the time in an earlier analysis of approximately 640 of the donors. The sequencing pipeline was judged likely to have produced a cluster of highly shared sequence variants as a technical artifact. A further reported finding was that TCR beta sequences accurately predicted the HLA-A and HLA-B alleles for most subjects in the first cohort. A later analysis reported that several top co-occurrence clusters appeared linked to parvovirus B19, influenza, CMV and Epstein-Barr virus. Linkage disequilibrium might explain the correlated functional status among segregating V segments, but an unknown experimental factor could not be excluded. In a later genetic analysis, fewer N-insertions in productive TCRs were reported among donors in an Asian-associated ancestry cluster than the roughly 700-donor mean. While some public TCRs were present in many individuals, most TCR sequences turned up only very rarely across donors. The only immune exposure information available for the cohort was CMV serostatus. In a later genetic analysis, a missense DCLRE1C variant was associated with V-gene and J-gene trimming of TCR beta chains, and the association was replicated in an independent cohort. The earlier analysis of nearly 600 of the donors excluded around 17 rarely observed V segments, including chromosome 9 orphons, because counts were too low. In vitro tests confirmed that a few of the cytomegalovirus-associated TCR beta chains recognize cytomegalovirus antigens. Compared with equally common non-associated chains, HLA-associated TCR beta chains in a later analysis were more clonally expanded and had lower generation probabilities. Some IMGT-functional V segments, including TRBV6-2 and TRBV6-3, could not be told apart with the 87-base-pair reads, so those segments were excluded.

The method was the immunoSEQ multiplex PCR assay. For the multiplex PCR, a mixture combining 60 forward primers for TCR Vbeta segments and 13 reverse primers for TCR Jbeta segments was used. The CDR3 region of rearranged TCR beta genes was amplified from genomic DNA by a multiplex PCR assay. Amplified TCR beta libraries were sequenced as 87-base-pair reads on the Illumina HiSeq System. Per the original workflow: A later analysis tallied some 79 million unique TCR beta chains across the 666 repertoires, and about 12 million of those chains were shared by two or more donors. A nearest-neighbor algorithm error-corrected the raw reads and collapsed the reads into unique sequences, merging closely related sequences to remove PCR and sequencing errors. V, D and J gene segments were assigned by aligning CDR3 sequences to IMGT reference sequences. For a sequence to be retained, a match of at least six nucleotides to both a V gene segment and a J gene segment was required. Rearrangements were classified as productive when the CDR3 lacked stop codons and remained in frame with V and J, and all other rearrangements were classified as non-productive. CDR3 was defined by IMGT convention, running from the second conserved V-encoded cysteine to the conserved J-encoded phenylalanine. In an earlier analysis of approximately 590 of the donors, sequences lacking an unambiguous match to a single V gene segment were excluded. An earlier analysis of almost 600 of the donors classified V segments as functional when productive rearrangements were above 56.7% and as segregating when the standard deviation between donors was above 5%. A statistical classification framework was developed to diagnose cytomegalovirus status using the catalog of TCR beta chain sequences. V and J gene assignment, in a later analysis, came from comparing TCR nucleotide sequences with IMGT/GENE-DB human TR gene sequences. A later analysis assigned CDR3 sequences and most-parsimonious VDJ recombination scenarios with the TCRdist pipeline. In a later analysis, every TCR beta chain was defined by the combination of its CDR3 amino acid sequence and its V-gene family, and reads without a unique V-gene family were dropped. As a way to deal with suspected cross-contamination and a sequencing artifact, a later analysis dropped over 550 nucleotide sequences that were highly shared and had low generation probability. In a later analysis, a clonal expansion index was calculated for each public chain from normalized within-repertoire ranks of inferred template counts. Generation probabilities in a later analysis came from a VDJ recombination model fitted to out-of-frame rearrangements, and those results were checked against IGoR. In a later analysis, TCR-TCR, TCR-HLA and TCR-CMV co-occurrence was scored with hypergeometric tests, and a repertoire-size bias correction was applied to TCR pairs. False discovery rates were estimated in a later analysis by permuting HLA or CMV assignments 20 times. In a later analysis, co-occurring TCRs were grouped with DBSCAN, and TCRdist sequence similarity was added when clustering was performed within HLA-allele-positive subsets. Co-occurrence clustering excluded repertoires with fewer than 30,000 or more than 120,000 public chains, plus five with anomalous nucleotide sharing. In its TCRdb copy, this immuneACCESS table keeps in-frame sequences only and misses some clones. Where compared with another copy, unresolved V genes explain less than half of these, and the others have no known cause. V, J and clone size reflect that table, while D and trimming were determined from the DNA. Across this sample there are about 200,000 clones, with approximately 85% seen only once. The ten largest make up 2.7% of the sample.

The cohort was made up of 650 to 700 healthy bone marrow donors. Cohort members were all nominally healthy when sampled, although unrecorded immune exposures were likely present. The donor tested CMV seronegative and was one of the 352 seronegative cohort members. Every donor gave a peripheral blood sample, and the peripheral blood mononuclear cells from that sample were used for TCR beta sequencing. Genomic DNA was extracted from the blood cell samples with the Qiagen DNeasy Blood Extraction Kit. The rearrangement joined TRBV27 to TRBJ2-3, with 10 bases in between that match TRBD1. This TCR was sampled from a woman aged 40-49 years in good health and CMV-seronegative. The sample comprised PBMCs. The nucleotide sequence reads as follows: TGTGCCAGCAGTTTGGAGGGACAGGGGCTCCTGGATACGCAGTATTTT. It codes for CASSLEGQGLLDTQYF.